This entry lists 20 T cell receptor beta chains sequenced from one sample in a study of blood T cell repertoires in COVID-19. Using immunoSEQ multiplex PCR, the repertoire was profiled, and TCRdb retains in-frame clones only, with some absent. The repertoire consists of about 380,000 clones, with 70% to 90% occurring once and the leading ten covering 1.2%. Source material: peripheral blood. Receptors originate from a man in his forties or fifties with acute or convalescent COVID-19.

The chain employs TRBV29-1 and TRBJ1-1; no definite D call. This CDR3 region has 13 residues. Germline-derived CDR1 and CDR2 are SQVTM and ANQGSEA. Deletions cut 4 bases from V and 0 bases from J, with 9 bases between. CDR3 in DNA: TGCAGCGTTGCTCGGGGTCTGAACACTGAAGCTTTCTTT. It is translated as CSVARGLNTEAFF.

The CDR3 is CASFAGYGWGSGNTIYF. CDR3 in DNA: TGCGCCAGCTTTGCAGGGTACGGTTGGGGCTCTGGAAACACCATATATTTT. The chain combines TRBV10-2 with TRBJ1-3; D is possibly TRBD1 (5 bases). The V gene's germline CDR1 is WSHSY and CDR2 SAAADI. V was pared by 8 bases and J by 0 bases, with 20 bases between. This CDR3 has 17 residues.

This chain uses TRBV28 with TRBJ2-7, with D unclear. The CDR3 is 13 residues long. Trimming pared 2 bases from V and 1 base from J, leaving 6 bases between. In germline, CDR1 is MDHEN, CDR2 SYDVKM. For the CDR3, the DNA is TGTGCCAGCAGTTTAGTTCATTCCTACGAGCAGTACTTC. It translates to CASSLVHSYEQYF.

This clone was observed a handful of times. This chain uses TRBV30 with TRBJ1-1; 8 bases are shared with TRBD1. V was pared by 4 bases and J by 7 bases, with 8 bases of the junction left unmatched. CDR1 is GTSNPN and CDR2 is SVGIG in the germline V gene (reference sequence). The CDR3 covers 13 residues. The CDR3 sequence: CAWNSRTGFEAFF. Here the CDR3 DNA reads TGTGCCTGGAATTCCCGGACAGGGTTTGAAGCTTTCTTT.

The sample holds a few counts of this clone. The chain combines TRBV13 with TRBJ2-1; the match to TRBD1 covers 9 bases. V lost 3 bases, J lost 7 bases, and 7 bases stayed unmatched. Germline lookup yields CDR1 PRHDT and CDR2 FYEKMQ (reference sequence). The CDR3 consists of 15 residues. CDR3 in amino acids: CASSFRGQGLNEQFF. In DNA form, the CDR3 reads TGTGCCAGCAGCTTCCGGGGACAGGGATTAAATGAGCAGTTCTTC.

V gene TRBV27 combines with J gene TRBJ2-2, with TRBD1 matching 10 bases. Germline values: CDR1 MNHEY, CDR2 SMNVEV (reference sequence). The CDR3 contains 16 residues. Germline trimming cut 8 bases from V and 6 bases from J; bases unmatched to any gene: 12. CDR3 in amino acids: CASGNDRGHLPGELFF. CDR3 coding DNA: TGTGCCAGCGGAAACGACAGGGGGCATCTGCCCGGGGAGCTGTTTTTT.

This clone was observed a few times. The chain joins TRBV19 to TRBJ1-1; TRBD1 is a possible D gene (5 bases). From germline, CDR1 is LNHDA and CDR2 SQIVND (reference sequence). The CDR3 loop spans 14 amino acids. Deletions cut 10 bases from V and 0 bases from J, with 15 bases between. CDR3 in amino acids: CATETVGLNTEAFF. The DNA for the CDR3 is TGTGCCACCGAGACAGTAGGTTTGAACACTGAAGCTTTCTTT. The complete variable domain, with remaining parts taken from reference TRBV19 and TRBJ1-1, reads DGGITQSPKYLFRKEGQNVTLSCEQNLNHDAMYWYRQDPGQGLRLIYYSQIVNDFQKGDIAEGYSVSREKKESFPLTVTSAQKNPTAFYLCATETVGLNTEAFFGQGTRLTVV.

This chain joins TRBV6-6 and TRBJ1-1, with TRBD1 matching 8 bases. Per the germline V gene, CDR1 is MNHNY and CDR2 is SVGAGI (reference sequence). CDR3 length: 13 residues. The V segment lost 5 bases and the J segment 4 bases; nucleotides outside the gene matches: 3. Written as DNA, the CDR3 is TGTGCCAGCAGTACACAGGGGGGCACTGAAGCTTTCTTT. Translated, it gives CASSTQGGTEAFF.

CDR3 residues: CASSQVRGSAGELFF. For the CDR3, the DNA is TGTGCCAGCAGCCAAGTCCGCGGGAGCGCCGGGGAGCTGTTTTTT. The V and J genes are TRBV3-1 (or the pseudogene TRBV3-2) and TRBJ2-2; 7 nucleotides line up with TRBD2. The germline V gene has CDR1 LGHDT and CDR2 YNNKEL (reference sequence). This CDR3 region has 15 residues. With 1 base clipped from V and 6 bases from J, the junction kept 5 bases outside the gene matches.

The V and J genes are TRBV19 and TRBJ2-1; 11 nucleotides align to TRBD2. Germline-derived CDR1 and CDR2 are LNHDA and SQIVND (reference sequence). With 9 bases clipped from V and 5 bases from J, the junction kept 9 bases outside the gene matches. CDR3 size: 15 residues. The CDR3 DNA is TGTGCCAGGACGTCTAGCGGGGGGCTTCACAATGAGCAGTTCTTC. It translates to CARTSSGGLHNEQFF. The full variable domain, with the rest looked up from reference TRBV19 and TRBJ2-1, is DGGITQSPKYLFRKEGQNVTLSCEQNLNHDAMYWYRQDPGQGLRLIYYSQIVNDFQKGDIAEGYSVSREKKESFPLTVTSAQKNPTAFYLCARTSSGGLHNEQFFGPGTRLTVL.

The J gene is TRBJ1-2, the V gene TRBV27; D not resolved. The germline V and J ends were trimmed by 7 bases and 8 bases, with 20 bases remaining between them. This CDR3 has 14 amino acids. Germline V lookup: CDR1 MNHEY, CDR2 SMNVEV (reference sequence). In nucleotides, the CDR3 is TGTGCCAGCACTCATAGACGGGGATCGAACGGCTACACCTTC. It is translated as CASTHRRGSNGYTF.

This chain joins TRBV6-5 and TRBJ1-2; D is possibly TRBD1 (5 bases). With 6 bases removed from V and 8 bases from J, the gap between germline ends came to 13 bases. This CDR3 comprises 12 residues. Per the germline V gene, CDR1 is MNHEY and CDR2 is SVGAGI. CDR3 residues: CASRNGGRGYTF. The CDR3 nucleotides are TGTGCCAGCAGAAACGGGGGACGGGGCTACACCTTC.

The chain has TRBV28 and TRBJ2-2; the match to TRBD1 covers 9 bases. CDR3 size: 18 residues. CDR1 and CDR2 from the germline V gene are MDHEN and SYDVKM. Germline trimming cut 4 bases from V and 0 bases from J; bases unmatched to any gene: 9. This chain's CDR3 is CASSSYGQGTSNTGELFF. The CDR3 DNA sequence: TGTGCCAGCAGTTCCTATGGACAGGGGACTTCGAACACCGGGGAGCTGTTTTTT. Variable domain in full (rest from reference TRBV28 and TRBJ2-2): DVKVTQSSRYLVKRTGEKVFLECVQDMDHENMFWYRQDPGLGLRLIYFSYDVKMKEKGDIPEGYSVSREKKERFSLILESASTNQTSMYLCASSSYGQGTSNTGELFFGEGSRLTVL.

The chain uses TRBV6-5 and TRBJ2-7; 9 positions match TRBD1. The CDR3 is 14 residues long. V lost 4 bases to trimming and J lost 4 bases; unmatched junction nucleotides: 5. Germline CDR1 MNHEY, CDR2 SVGAGI. The CDR3 loop is CASSLGQGGYEQYF. CDR3 nucleotide sequence: TGTGCCAGCAGTTTGGGACAGGGAGGGTACGAGCAGTACTTC.

In the case of this clone: In the same sample, other DNA sequences code for this CDR3. The chain uses TRBV7-9 and TRBJ2-7; 8 bases are shared with TRBD1. The ends lost 2 bases at V and 4 bases at J; junction bases unmatched: 1. Germline V gives CDR1 SEHNR, CDR2 FQNEAQ (reference sequence). CDR3 size: 13 residues. CDR3 nucleotides: TGTGCCAGCAGCTTAACAGGGGGGTACGAGCAGTACTTC. It codes for CASSLTGGYEQYF.

The chain is built from TRBV29-1 and TRBJ1-2; possibly TRBD1 for D (5 bases). This CDR3 is built from 13 residues. V shed 3 bases and J shed 6 bases, with 14 bases lying between them. CDR1 and CDR2 from the germline V gene are SQVTM and ANQGSEA. CDR3 DNA: TGCAGCGTTGACCAGGGAACGTTTGATGGCTACACCTTC. Encoded protein: CSVDQGTFDGYTF.

J is TRBJ1-2 and V is TRBV5-5, with a weak D call TRBD1 (5 bases). This CDR3 is built from 13 residues. V gave up 0 bases and J gave up 4 bases, with 7 bases separating them. Germline-derived CDR1 and CDR2 are SGHKS and YYEKEE (reference sequence). The CDR3 DNA sequence: TGTGCCAGCAGCTTGGGACAGTTCTATGGCTACACCTTC. It translates to CASSLGQFYGYTF.

This clone showed up just a few times. The chain recombines TRBV5-4 with TRBJ1-1, with no clear D. Trimming shortened V by 5 bases and J by 7 bases, and 15 bases separated the two germline ends. The length of the CDR3 is 13 residues. Germline V lookup: CDR1 SGHNT, CDR2 YYREEE (reference sequence). The CDR3 DNA is TGTGCCAGCAGTCCCACTCGGGGTATTGAAGCTTTCTTT. Translation gives CASSPTRGIEAFF.

The chain combines TRBV19 with TRBJ2-1; 8 bases align to TRBD2. Germline V gene data show CDR1 as LNHDA and CDR2 as SQIVND (reference sequence). This CDR3 has 15 amino acids. V lost 5 bases and J lost 5; bases outside the gene matches: 8. The CDR3 DNA reads as TGTGCCAGTAGTCCCCAGCGGGAGAGGGACAATGAGCAGTTCTTC. This gives the protein CASSPQRERDNEQFF. Based on the CDR3 plus reference TRBV19 and TRBJ2-1, the full variable domain is DGGITQSPKYLFRKEGQNVTLSCEQNLNHDAMYWYRQDPGQGLRLIYYSQIVNDFQKGDIAEGYSVSREKKESFPLTVTSAQKNPTAFYLCASSPQRERDNEQFFGPGTRLTVL.

In the case of this clone: Other DNA sequences in this sample translate to the same CDR3. The chain couples TRBV6-2 or TRBV6-3 to TRBJ1-2, with D unclear. V was shortened by 6 bases and J by 1 base, with 6 bases between the two germline ends. The CDR3 has 12 amino acids. Germline CDR1 and CDR2: MNHEY and SVGEGT. The CDR3 region has the DNA TGTGCCAGCAGCCCGAGTAACTATGGCTACACCTTC. Translation: CASSPSNYGYTF.